This T cell receptor (beta chain) was sequenced for a study of blood T cell repertoires in COVID-19. Study context: Whether acute or convalescent, the COVID-19 samples came from the United States, Italy and Spain. Nucleic acid was either cDNA or gDNA, and it came from T cells, B-cell-depleted T cells, or PBMCs.

The assay was immunoSEQ multiplex PCR, and TCRdb's table has in-frame clones only and misses some. Seen here are fewer than 300,000 clones, about 85% observed once, and the top ten hold 2.5% to 3%. Living in about two dozen US areas, the participants were between 18 and 89 years of age. Symptom resolution, clearance, or two negative PCRs marked donors in Cohort 3 as recovered. The CDR3 sequence is 14 residues long. The ends lost 1 base at V and 4 bases at J; junction bases unmatched: 4. Per germline, CDR1 GTSNPN and CDR2 SVGIG (reference sequence). The TCR was taken from a woman aged 45-59 years who had recovered from COVID-19. Sequenced: PBMCs or T cells enriched from blood (not recorded which). The V gene is TRBV30, the J gene TRBJ1-5; 7 bases fit TRBD1. CDR3 sequence reads: CAWSAGTANQPQHF. The CDR3 DNA is TGTGCCTGGAGTGCGGGGACAGCTAATCAGCCCCAGCATTTT.